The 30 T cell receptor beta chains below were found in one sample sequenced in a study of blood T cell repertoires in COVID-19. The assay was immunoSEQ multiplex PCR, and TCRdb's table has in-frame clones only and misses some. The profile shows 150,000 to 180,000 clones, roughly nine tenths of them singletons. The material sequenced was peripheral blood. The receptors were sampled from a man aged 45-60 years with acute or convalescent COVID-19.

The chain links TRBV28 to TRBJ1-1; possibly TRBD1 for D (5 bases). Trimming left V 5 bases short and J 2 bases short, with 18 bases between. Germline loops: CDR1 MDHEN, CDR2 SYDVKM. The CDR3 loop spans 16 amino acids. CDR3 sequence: CASSPLGGDFNTEAFF. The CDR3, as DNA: TGTGCCAGCAGTCCTCTCGGGGGGGATTTTAACACTGAAGCTTTCTTT.

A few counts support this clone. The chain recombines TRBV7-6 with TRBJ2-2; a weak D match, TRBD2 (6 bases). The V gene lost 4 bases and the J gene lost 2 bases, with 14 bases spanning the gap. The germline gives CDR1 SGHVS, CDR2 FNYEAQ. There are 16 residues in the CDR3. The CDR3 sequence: CASSSSVGGNTGELFF. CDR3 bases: TGTGCCAGCAGCTCCTCCGTGGGAGGAAACACCGGGGAGCTGTTTTTT.

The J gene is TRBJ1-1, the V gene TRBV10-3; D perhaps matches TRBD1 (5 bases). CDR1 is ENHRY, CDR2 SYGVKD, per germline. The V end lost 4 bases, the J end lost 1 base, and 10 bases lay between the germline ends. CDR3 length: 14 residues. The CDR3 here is CAISARGGNTEAFF. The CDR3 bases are TGTGCCATCAGTGCCCGGGGGGGGAACACTGAAGCTTTCTTT.

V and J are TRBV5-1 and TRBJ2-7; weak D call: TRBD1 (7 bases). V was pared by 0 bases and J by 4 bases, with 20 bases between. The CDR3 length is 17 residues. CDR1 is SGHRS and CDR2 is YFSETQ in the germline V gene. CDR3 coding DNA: TGCGCCAGCAGCTTGGTGGTCAGGGGGGCCTCCTTTTACGAGCAGTACTTC. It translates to CASSLVVRGASFYEQYF.

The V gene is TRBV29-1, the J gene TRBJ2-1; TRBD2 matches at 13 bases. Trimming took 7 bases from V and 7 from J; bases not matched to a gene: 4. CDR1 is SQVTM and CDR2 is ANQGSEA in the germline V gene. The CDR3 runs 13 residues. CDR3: CSARLAGGNEQFF. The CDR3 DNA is TGCAGCGCCCGACTAGCGGGAGGTAATGAGCAGTTCTTC.

Here the CDR3 reads CASSFLGRGTEAFF. In DNA form, the CDR3 reads TGTGCCAGCAGCTTCTTGGGGCGGGGCACTGAAGCTTTCTTT. The V gene is TRBV5-6, the J gene TRBJ1-1; D might be TRBD1 (5 bases). Germline values: CDR1 SGHDT, CDR2 YYEEEE. V gave up 2 bases and J gave up 4 bases, with 12 bases separating them. The CDR3 consists of 14 residues.

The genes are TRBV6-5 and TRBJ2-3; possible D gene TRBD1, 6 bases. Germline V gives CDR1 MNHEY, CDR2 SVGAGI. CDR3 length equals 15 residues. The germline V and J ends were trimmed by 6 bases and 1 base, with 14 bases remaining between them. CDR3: CASRTQGGGTDTQYF. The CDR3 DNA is TGTGCCAGCAGGACACAGGGCGGCGGCACAGATACGCAGTATTTT.

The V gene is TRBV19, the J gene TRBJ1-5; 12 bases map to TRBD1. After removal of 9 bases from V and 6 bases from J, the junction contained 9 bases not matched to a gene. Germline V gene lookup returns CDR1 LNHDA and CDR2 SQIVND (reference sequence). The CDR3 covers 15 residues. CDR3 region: CASGTGGILRQPQHF. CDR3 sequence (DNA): TGTGCCAGCGGGACAGGGGGCATTTTACGTCAGCCCCAGCATTTT.

The CDR3 sequence: CAISEGLAGGETQYF. The CDR3 region has the DNA TGTGCCATCAGTGAGGGACTAGCGGGGGGCGAGACCCAGTACTTC. This chain connects TRBV10-3 to TRBJ2-5; 14 nucleotides align to TRBD2. The CDR3 sequence is 15 residues long. V dropped 2 bases and J dropped 5; count of bases not matched to a gene: 1. CDR1 ENHRY and CDR2 SYGVKD come from the germline V gene.

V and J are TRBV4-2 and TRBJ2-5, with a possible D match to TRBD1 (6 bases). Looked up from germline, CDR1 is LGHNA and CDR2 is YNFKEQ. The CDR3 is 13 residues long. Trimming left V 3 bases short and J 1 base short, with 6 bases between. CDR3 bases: TGTGCCAGCAGCCAGGGGGCCCAAGAGACCCAGTACTTC. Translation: CASSQGAQETQYF.

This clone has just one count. Here the CDR3 DNA reads TGTGCCAGCAGCGGGACAGCTGAAAATGAAAAACTGTTTTTT. This translates into CASSGTAENEKLFF. The chain employs TRBV27 and TRBJ1-4; TRBD1 matches 7 bases. Germline values: CDR1 MNHEY, CDR2 SMNVEV (reference sequence). The CDR3 contains 14 residues. Trimming at V came to 6 bases and at J to 5 bases, leaving 6 bases not matched to a gene.

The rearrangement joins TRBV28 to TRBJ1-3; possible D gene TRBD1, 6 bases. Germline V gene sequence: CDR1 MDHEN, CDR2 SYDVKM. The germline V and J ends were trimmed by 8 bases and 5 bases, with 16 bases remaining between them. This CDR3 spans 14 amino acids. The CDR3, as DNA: TGTGCCAGCGTCTCCGGACAGCTTAGAAACACCATATATTTT. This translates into CASVSGQLRNTIYF.

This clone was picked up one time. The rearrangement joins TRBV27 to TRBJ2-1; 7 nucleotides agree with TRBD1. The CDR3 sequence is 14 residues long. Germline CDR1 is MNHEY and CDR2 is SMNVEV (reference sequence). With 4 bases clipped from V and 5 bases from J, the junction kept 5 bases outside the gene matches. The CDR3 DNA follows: TGTGCCAGCAGTTGGCCAGGGGGTAACAATGAGCAGTTCTTC. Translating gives CASSWPGGNNEQFF.

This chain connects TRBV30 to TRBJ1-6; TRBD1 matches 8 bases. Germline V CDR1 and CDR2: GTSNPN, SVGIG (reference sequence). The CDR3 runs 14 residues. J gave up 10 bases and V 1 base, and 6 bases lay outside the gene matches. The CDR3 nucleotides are TGTGCCTGGAGTGGAGGACAGGGAGGGTCACCCCTCCACTTT. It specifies CAWSGGQGGSPLHF.

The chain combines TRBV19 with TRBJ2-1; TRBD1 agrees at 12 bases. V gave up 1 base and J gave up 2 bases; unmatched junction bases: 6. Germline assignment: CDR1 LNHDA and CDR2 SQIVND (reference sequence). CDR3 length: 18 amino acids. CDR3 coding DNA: TGTGCCAGTAGTATAGCCTTCGGGACAGGGGGCCCCTACAATGAGCAGTTCTTC. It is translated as CASSIAFGTGGPYNEQFF. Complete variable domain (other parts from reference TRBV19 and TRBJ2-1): DGGITQSPKYLFRKEGQNVTLSCEQNLNHDAMYWYRQDPGQGLRLIYYSQIVNDFQKGDIAEGYSVSREKKESFPLTVTSAQKNPTAFYLCASSIAFGTGGPYNEQFFGPGTRLTVL.

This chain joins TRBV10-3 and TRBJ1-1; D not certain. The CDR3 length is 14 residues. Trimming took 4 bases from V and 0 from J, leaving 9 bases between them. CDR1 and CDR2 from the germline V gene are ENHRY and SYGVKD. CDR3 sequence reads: CAISATVVNTEAFF. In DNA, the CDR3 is TGTGCCATCAGTGCCACAGTAGTGAACACTGAAGCTTTCTTT.

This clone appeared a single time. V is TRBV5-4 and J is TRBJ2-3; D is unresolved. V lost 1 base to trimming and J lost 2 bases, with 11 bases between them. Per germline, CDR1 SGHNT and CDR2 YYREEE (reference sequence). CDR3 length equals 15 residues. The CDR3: CASSLTLEPTDTQYF. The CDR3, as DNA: TGTGCCAGCAGCTTGACCCTAGAGCCCACAGATACGCAGTATTTT.

The CDR3 DNA reads TGTGCCTGGAAAACCAGCGACACCGGGGAGCTGTTTTTT. Its translation is CAWKTSDTGELFF. This chain joins TRBV30 and TRBJ2-2, with unresolved D. The V end was cut by 4 bases, the J end by 3 bases, with 9 bases between. The CDR3 contains 13 residues. Germline V gene sequence: CDR1 GTSNPN, CDR2 SVGIG (reference sequence). The whole variable domain, filled in from reference TRBV30 and TRBJ2-2, reads SQTIHQWPATLVQPVGSPLSLECTVEGTSNPNLYWYRQAAGRGLQLLFYSVGIGQISSEVPQNLSASRPQDRQFILSSKKLLLSDSGFYLCAWKTSDTGELFFGEGSRLTVL.

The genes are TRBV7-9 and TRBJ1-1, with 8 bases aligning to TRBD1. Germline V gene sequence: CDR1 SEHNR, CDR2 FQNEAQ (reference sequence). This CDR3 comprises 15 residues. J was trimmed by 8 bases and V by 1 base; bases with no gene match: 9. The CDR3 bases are TGTGCCAGCAGCTTAGGGGACAGGACTAACCTCGAAGCTTTCTTT. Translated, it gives CASSLGDRTNLEAFF.

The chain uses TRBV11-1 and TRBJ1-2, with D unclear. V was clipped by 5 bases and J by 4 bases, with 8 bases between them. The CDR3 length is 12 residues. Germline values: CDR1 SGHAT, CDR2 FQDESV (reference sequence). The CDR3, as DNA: TGTGCCAGCAGCCTCGACACCTATGGCTACACCTTC. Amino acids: CASSLDTYGYTF.

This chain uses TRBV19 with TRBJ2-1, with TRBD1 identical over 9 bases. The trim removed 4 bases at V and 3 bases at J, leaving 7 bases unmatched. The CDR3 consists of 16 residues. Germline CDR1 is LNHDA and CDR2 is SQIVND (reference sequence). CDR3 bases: TGTGCCAGTAGTAGGGGACAGGGCCTTTACTACAATGAGCAGTTCTTC. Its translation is CASSRGQGLYYNEQFF. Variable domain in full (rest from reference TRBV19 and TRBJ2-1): DGGITQSPKYLFRKEGQNVTLSCEQNLNHDAMYWYRQDPGQGLRLIYYSQIVNDFQKGDIAEGYSVSREKKESFPLTVTSAQKNPTAFYLCASSRGQGLYYNEQFFGPGTRLTVL.

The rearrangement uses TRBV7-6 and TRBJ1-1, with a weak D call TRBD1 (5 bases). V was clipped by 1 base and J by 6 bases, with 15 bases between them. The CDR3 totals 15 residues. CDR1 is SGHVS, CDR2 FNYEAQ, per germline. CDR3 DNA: TGTGCCAGCAGCTTAGGCCAGGGCACGGTGGCTGAAGCTTTCTTT. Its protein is CASSLGQGTVAEAFF.

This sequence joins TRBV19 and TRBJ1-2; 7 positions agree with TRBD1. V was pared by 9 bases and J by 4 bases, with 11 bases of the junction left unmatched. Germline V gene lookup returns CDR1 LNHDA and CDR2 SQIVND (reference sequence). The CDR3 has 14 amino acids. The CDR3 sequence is CASGRQGGGYGYTF. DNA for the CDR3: TGTGCCAGCGGTCGACAGGGAGGCGGCTATGGCTACACCTTC.

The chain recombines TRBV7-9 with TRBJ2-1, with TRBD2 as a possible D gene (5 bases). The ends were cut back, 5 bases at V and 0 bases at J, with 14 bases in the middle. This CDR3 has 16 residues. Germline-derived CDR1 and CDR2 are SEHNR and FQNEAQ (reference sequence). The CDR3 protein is CASSPPAASSYNEQFF. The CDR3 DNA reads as TGTGCCAGCAGCCCGCCAGCGGCCAGCTCCTACAATGAGCAGTTCTTC.

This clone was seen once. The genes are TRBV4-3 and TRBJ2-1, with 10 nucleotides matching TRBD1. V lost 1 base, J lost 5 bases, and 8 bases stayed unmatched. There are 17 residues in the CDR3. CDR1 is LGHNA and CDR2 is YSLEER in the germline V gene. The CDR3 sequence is CASSQVWGGQGHNEQFF. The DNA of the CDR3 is TGCGCCAGCAGCCAAGTGTGGGGGGGACAGGGGCACAATGAGCAGTTCTTC.

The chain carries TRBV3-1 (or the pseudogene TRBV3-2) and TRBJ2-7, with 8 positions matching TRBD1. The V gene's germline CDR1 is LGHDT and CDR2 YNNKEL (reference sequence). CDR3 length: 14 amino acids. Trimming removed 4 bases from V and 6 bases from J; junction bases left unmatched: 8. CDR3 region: CASSRQGKISEQYF. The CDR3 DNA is TGTGCCAGCAGCCGACAGGGGAAGATCAGCGAGCAGTACTTC.

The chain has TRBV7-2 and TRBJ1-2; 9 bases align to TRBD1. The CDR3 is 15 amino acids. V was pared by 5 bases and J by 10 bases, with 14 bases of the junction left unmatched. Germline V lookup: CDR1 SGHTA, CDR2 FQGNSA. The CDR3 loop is CASSLKTGGASPYTF. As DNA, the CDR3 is TGTGCCAGCAGCCTGAAAACAGGGGGCGCCTCTCCCTACACCTTC. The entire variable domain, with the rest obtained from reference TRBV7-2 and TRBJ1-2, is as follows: GAGVSQSPSNKVTEKGKDVELRCDPISGHTALYWYRQSLGQGLEFLIYFQGNSAPDKSGLPSDRFSAERTGGSVSTLTIQRTQQEDSAVYLCASSLKTGGASPYTFGSGTRLTVV.

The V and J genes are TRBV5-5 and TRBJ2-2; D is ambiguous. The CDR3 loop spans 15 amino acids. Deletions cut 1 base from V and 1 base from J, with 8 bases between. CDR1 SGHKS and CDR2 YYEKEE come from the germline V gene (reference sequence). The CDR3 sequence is CASSLFPGNTGELFF. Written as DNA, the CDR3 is TGTGCCAGCAGCTTGTTCCCCGGGAACACCGGGGAGCTGTTTTTT. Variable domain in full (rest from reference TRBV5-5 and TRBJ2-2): DAGVTQSPTHLIKTRGQQVTLRCSPISGHKSVSWYQQVLGQGPQFIFQYYEKEERGRGNFPDRFSARQFPNYSSELNVNALLLGDSALYLCASSLFPGNTGELFFGEGSRLTVL.

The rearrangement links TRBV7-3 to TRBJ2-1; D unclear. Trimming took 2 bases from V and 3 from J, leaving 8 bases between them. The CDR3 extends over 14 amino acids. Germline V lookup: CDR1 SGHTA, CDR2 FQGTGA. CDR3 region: CASSLRHGYNEQFF. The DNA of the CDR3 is TGTGCCAGCAGCTTACGACACGGCTACAATGAGCAGTTCTTC.

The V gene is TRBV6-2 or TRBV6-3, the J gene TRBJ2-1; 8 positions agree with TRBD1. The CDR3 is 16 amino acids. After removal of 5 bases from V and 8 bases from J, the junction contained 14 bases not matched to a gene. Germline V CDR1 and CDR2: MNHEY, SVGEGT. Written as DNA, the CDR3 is TGTGCCAGCAGTCCCCTTGGCAGGGGGCCCAGGTATGAGCAGTTCTTC. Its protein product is CASSPLGRGPRYEQFF.